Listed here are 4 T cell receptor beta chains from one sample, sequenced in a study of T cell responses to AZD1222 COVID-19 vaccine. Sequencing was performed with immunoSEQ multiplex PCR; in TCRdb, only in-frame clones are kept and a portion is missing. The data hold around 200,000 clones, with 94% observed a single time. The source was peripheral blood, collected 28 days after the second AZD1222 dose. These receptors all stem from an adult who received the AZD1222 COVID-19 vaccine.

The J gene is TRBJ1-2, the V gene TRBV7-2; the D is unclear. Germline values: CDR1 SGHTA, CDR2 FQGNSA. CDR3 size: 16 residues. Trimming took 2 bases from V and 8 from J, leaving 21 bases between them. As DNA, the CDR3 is TGTGCCAGCAGCTTACGTCTCTTAGGCCAGCCTCAAGGCTACACCTTC. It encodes CASSLRLLGQPQGYTF.

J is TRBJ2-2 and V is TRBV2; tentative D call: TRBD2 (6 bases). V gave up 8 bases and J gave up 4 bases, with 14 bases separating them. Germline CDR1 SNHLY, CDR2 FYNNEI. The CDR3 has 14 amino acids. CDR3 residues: CASQAGPSTGELFF. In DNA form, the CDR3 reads TGTGCCAGCCAGGCGGGGCCTAGCACCGGGGAGCTGTTTTTT.

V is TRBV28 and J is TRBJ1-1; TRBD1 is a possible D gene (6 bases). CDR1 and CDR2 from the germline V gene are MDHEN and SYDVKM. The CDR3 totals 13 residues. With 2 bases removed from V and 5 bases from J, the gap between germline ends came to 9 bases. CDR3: CASSLQQGTEAFF. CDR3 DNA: TGTGCCAGCAGTTTACAACAGGGAACTGAAGCTTTCTTT.

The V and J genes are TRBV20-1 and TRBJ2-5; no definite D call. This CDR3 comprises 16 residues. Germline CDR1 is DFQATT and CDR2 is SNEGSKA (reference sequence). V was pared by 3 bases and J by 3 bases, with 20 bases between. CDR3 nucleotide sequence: TGCAGTGCTAGTTGGTTGACGGAGCGTACAGAAGAGACCCAGTACTTC. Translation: CSASWLTERTEETQYF.